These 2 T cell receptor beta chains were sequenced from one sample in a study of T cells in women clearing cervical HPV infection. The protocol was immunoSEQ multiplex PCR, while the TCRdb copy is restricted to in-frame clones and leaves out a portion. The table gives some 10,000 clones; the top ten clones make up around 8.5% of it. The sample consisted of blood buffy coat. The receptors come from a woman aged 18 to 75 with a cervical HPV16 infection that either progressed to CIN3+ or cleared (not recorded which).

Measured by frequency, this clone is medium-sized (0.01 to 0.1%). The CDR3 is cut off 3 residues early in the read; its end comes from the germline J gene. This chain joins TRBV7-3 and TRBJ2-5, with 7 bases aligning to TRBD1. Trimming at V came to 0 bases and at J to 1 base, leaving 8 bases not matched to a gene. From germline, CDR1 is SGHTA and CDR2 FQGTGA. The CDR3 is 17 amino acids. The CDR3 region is CASSLTGRQGVQETQYF. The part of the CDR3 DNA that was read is TGTGCCAGCAGCTTAACAGGTCGGCAGGGGGTCCAAGAGACC.

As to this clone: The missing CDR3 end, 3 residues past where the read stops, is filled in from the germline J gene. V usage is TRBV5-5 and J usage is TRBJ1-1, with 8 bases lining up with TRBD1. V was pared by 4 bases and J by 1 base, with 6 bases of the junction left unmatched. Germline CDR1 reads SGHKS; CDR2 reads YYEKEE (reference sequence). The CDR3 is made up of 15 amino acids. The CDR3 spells CASSRPGTGNTEAFF. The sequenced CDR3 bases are TGTGCCAGCAGCCGACCCGGGACAGGGAACACTGAA.